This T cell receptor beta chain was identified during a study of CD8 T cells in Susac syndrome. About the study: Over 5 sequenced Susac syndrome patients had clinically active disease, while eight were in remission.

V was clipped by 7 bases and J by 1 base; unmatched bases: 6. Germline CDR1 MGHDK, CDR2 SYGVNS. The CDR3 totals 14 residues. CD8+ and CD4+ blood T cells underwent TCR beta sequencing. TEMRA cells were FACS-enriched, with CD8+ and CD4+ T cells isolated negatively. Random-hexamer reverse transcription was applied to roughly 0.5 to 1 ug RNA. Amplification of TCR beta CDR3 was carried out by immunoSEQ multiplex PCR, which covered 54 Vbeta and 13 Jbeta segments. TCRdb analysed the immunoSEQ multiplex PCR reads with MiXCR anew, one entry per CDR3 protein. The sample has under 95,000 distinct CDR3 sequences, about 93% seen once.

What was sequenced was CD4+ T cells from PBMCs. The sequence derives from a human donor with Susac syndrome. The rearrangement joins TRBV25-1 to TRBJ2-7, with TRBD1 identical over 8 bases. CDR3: CASTKTGDSYEQYF. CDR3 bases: TGTGCCAGCACCAAGACAGGGGATTCCTACGAGCAGTACTTC.